This T cell receptor (beta chain) was observed in a study of beta chain features in type 1 diabetes. Study-level points and caveats: Among patients, naive, central memory and Treg TCRB repertoires appeared more similar than among healthy donors. Among all four CD4+ subsets, Type 1 diabetes patients had TCRB CDR3s that were moderately but significantly shorter.

Only a few counts were recorded for this clone. Its specificity is not known. TCRB transcripts that were expressed got sequenced, as all of the isolated RNA had been reverse transcribed. Profiled with immunoSEQ multiplex PCR; TCRdb holds only in-frame clones, not every one. The table shows about 650,000 clones, with under 15% occurring only once. The V gene's germline CDR1 is SGHTA and CDR2 FQGNSA. The CDR3 runs to 15 residues. V gave up 5 bases and J gave up 2 bases, with 15 bases separating them. Over 95% purity was reached by all sorted populations. The receptor was derived from a man younger than 45 with type 1 diabetes. The chain carries TRBV7-2 and TRBJ2-5; tentative D call: TRBD1 (6 bases). The sequenced sample was naive CD4+ T cells from blood. CDR3 residues: CASSPDGQGQETQYF. CDR3 DNA: TGTGCCAGCAGCCCAGACGGCCAGGGGCAAGAGACCCAGTACTTC.